These 4 T cell receptor beta chains were all obtained from the same sample, sequenced in a study of T cells in localized non-small cell lung cancer. Sequencing was performed with immunoSEQ multiplex PCR; in TCRdb, only in-frame clones are kept and a portion is missing. The sample carries 15,000 to 20,000 clones, approximately 80% recorded once. Sequencing used peripheral blood, obtained before any cancer treatment. The receptors derive from a man aged 35-69 years with stage I lung adenocarcinoma.

The count of this clone is one. This chain joins TRBV5-4 and TRBJ2-7, with 15 bases identical to TRBD2. V shed 4 bases and J 5 bases; nucleotides not matched to a gene: 7. This CDR3 spans 16 amino acids. Germline CDR1 reads SGHNT; CDR2 reads YYREEE (reference sequence). CDR3 loop: CASSQGLAGGLDEQYF. The CDR3 region has the DNA TGTGCCAGCAGCCAGGGACTAGCGGGGGGACTTGACGAGCAGTACTTC.

The chain joins TRBV5-1 to TRBJ2-2, with D possibly matching TRBD2 (5 bases). Between the trimmed V and J ends, which lost 1 base and 2 bases, there was a span of 18 bases. This CDR3 comprises 18 residues. The germline CDR1 and CDR2 sequences are SGHRS and YFSETQ. CDR3 residues: CASSLSQAGDYNTGELFF. DNA of the CDR3: TGCGCCAGCAGCTTGTCCCAGGCAGGAGACTATAACACCGGGGAGCTGTTTTTT.

Comment on this clone: This same CDR3 is encoded by further DNA sequences in the sample. The J gene is TRBJ2-5, the V gene TRBV7-9, with D possibly matching TRBD1 (5 bases). Germline assignment: CDR1 SEHNR and CDR2 FQNEAQ (reference sequence). V was cut by 5 bases and J by 7 bases, with 20 bases left in between. This CDR3 region has 15 residues. In DNA form, the CDR3 reads TGTGCCAGCAGCCTAAGCCCAGGGCCAAGGGGGACCCAGTACTTC. This translates into CASSLSPGPRGTQYF.

This chain links TRBV7-2 with TRBJ2-3, with D unresolved. Germline V CDR1 and CDR2: SGHTA, FQGNSA. Trimming took 3 bases from V and 5 from J, leaving 9 bases between them. This CDR3 comprises 13 residues. CDR3 sequence: CASSFGVLDTQYF. CDR3 coding DNA: TGTGCCAGCAGCTTTGGTGTGTTAGATACGCAGTATTTT.